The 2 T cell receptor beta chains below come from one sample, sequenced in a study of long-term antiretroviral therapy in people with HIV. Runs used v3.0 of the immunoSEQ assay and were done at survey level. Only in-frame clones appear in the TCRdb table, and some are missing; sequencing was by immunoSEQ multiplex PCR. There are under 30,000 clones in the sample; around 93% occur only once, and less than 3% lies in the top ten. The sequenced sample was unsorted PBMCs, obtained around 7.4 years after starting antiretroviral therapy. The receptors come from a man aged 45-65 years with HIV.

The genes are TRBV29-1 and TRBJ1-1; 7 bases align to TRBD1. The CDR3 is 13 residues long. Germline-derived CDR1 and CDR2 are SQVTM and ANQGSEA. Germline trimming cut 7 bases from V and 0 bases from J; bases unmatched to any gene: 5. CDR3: CSALTGMNTEAFF. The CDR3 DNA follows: TGCAGCGCCTTGACAGGGATGAACACTGAAGCTTTCTTT.

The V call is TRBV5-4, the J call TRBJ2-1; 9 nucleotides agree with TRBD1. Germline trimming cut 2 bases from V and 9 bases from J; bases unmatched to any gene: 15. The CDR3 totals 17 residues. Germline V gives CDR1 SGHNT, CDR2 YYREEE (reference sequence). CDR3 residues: CASSFGGGQGILGEQFF. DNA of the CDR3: TGTGCCAGCAGCTTCGGAGGGGGACAGGGAATTTTGGGTGAGCAGTTCTTC.